A selection of T cell receptor beta chains follows, all from one sample in a study of T cells in Graves' hyperthyroidism and ophthalmopathy. MiXCR, run by TCRdb on the multiplex PCR reads, gives a single entry per CDR3 protein. Of fewer than 500,000 distinct CDR3 sequences listed, roughly 14% are singletons. Sequenced: blood. These TCRs come from a woman in her thirties with Graves' ophthalmopathy. CDR3s include the opening cysteine and the closing phenylalanine or tryptophan.

j_call	cdr3_length	v_call	cdr3_aa
TRBJ2-5	15	TRBV6-1	CASSDGPHIQETQYF
TRBJ1-2	15	TRBV7-2	CASSADRGANYGYTF
TRBJ2-7	15	TRBV27	CASSLGTSVGYEQYF
TRBJ1-5	17	TRBV7-9	CASSYVGGARGNQPQHF
TRBJ2-5	12	TRBV20-1	CSARSGGETQYF
TRBJ1-6	14	TRBV11-2	CASSLETGYSPLHF
TRBJ2-3	15	TRBV7-2	CASTAGGPGGDTQYF
TRBJ1-5	16	TRBV6-1	CASSSGTAYSNQPQHF
TRBJ1-5	19	TRBV12-5	CASGLVYGRSPHSNQPQHF
TRBJ1-5	13	TRBV12-3/TRBV12-4	CASSQNSNQPQHF
TRBJ1-2	14	TRBV15	CATSRFTGYLGYTF
TRBJ1-2	17	TRBV10-3	CAISEGTKQRSNYGYTF
TRBJ2-3	13	TRBV18	CASSPTQPDTQYF
TRBJ2-1	14	TRBV18	CASSPAGLRYRRFF
TRBJ1-2	12	TRBV28	CATPGQGYGYTF
TRBJ2-7	16	TRBV5-5	CASSPFLGLTSYEQYF
TRBJ1-4	14	TRBV10-3	CAISDRATNEKLFF
TRBJ1-3	16	TRBV20-1	CSAGGGRPSSGNTIYF
TRBJ1-2	15	TRBV19	CASSIDRGLVDGYTF
TRBJ1-1	12	TRBV30	CAWDRGGTEAFF
TRBJ1-1	11	TRBV12-3/TRBV12-4	CASSRGRGAFF
TRBJ1-4	15	TRBV15	CATSRDQGPNEKLFF
TRBJ2-7	16	TRBV7-9	CASIPLRSLNFYEQYF
TRBJ1-1	18	TRBV4-1	CASSQVWQGEFSGTEAFF
TRBJ1-1	14	TRBV6-1	CASGDTGWDTEAFF
TRBJ1-4	14	TRBV5-5	CASSEGQGAEKLFF
TRBJ1-1	13	TRBV19	CASSELGGTEAFF
TRBJ2-7	13	TRBV7-9	CASSFGQGYEQYF
TRBJ2-3	15	TRBV14	CASSQLAGVADTQYF
TRBJ1-1	12	TRBV12-3/TRBV12-4	CASSLSSAEAFF
TRBJ2-1	16	TRBV7-8	CASSTLAGDGYNEQFF
TRBJ2-1	16	TRBV11-1	CASSSWGQGQHYEQFF
TRBJ2-7	10	TRBV29-1	CSVEGYEQYF
TRBJ1-1	13	TRBV28	CASSFQVRLEAFF
TRBJ2-5	15	TRBV29-1	CSVETTGVGAETQYF
TRBJ1-3	16	TRBV18	CASSPLDRSSGNTIYF
TRBJ1-2	15	TRBV29-1	CSVYGTGGEDYGYTF
TRBJ2-5	13	TRBV12-5	CASGFGGWETQYF
TRBJ2-3	13	TRBV11-1	CASSLMVTDTQYF
TRBJ1-4	14	TRBV5-5	CASSVRQTIEKLFF
TRBJ1-6	16	TRBV7-9	CASSLLGNLYNSPLHF
TRBJ2-2	19	TRBV9	CASSVAPSLAGDNTGELFF
TRBJ1-5	16	TRBV2	CASRPRTGAINQPQHF
TRBJ2-5	14	TRBV12-3/TRBV12-4	CASSSPSGQETQYF
TRBJ1-1	13	TRBV15	CATSRPPYSEAFF
TRBJ2-7	15	TRBV19	CASSTPGQGTYEQYF
TRBJ1-2	15	TRBV7-2	CASSPHQTGGAVYTF
TRBJ1-1	16	TRBV3-1	CASSQSQWTENTEAFF
TRBJ1-6	15	TRBV3-1	CASKSGVMGNSPLHF